This T cell receptor (beta chain) was sequenced during a study of blood T cell repertoires in COVID-19. On the study more broadly: PBMCs, B-cell-depleted T cells, or T cells were the source of the cDNA or gDNA that made up the material.

CDR1 SGHTA and CDR2 FQGTGA come from the germline V gene. V was pared by 1 base and J by 4 bases, with 5 bases of the junction left unmatched. CDR3 length: 15 residues. Assay used: immunoSEQ multiplex PCR; TCRdb lists only in-frame clones, some missing. The sample records 80,000 or so clones, about nine tenths being singletons. This sequence originates from a woman between 45 and 60 years old in a cohort sampled during active COVID-19. The chain couples TRBV7-3 to TRBJ2-3, with 7 nucleotides matching TRBD2. Sequencing input: peripheral blood. For the CDR3, the DNA is TGTGCCAGCAGCTTAAGGGGCGGGAGCGCAGATACGCAGTATTTT. Amino acids: CASSLRGGSADTQYF.